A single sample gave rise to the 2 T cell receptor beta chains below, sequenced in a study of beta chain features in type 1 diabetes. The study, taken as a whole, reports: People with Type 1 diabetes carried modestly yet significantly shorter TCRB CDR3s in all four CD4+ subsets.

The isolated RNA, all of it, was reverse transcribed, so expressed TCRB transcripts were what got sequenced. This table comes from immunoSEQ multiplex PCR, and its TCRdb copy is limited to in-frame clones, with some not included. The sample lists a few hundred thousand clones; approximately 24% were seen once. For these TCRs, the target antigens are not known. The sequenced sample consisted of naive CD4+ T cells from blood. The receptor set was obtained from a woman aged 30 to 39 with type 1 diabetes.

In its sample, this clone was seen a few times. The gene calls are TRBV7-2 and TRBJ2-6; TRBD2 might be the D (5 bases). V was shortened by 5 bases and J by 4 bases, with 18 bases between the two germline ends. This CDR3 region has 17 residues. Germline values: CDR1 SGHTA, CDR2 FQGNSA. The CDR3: CASSRYGGAYGANVLTF. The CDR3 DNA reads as TGTGCCAGCAGCAGATATGGAGGAGCGTACGGGGCCAACGTCCTGACTTTC.

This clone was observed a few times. The CDR3 loop is CSVGPTGWDTEAFF. In DNA, the CDR3 is TGCAGCGTTGGACCGACAGGATGGGACACTGAAGCTTTCTTT. J is TRBJ1-1 and V is TRBV29-1; maybe TRBD1 (6 bases). The V gene lost 4 bases and the J gene lost 3 bases, with 15 bases spanning the gap. The germline V gene encodes CDR1 SQVTM and CDR2 ANQGSEA. CDR3 length equals 14 residues.